Listed here are 8 T cell receptor beta chains from one sample, sequenced in a study of blood T cell repertoires in COVID-19 (dated by TCRdb to about 2020). The library came from the immunoSEQ multiplex PCR assay. Drawn from immuneACCESS, this table holds only the in-frame rearrangements with V and J called that TCRdb kept. Clones are partly lost; checked studies trace under half to an unresolved V gene and leave the rest unexplained. For this sample the table gives around 400,000 clones, of which approximately 89% were detected only once. About 1.7% of the sample belongs to the ten largest clones. Specimen: PBMCs or T cells enriched from blood (not recorded which). These receptor sequences come from a woman aged 25 to 39 who had recovered from COVID-19.

The V call is TRBV4-2, the J call TRBJ1-1; weak D call: TRBD1 (6 bases). The CDR3 covers 15 residues. V was cut by 2 bases and J by 6 bases, with 16 bases left in between. CDR1 and CDR2 from the germline V gene are LGHNA and YNFKEQ. The CDR3 here is CASSQPQDSIAEAFF. As DNA, the CDR3 is TGTGCCAGCAGCCAACCCCAGGACAGTATCGCTGAAGCTTTCTTT.

The J gene is TRBJ1-3, the V gene TRBV5-1; the match to TRBD1 covers 7 bases. Germline CDR1 SGHRS, CDR2 YFSETQ. This CDR3 spans 16 amino acids. V shed 2 bases and J 0 bases; nucleotides not matched to a gene: 5. Here the CDR3 reads CASSFGQGDSGNTIYF. The DNA for the CDR3 is TGCGCCAGCAGCTTCGGTCAGGGGGACTCTGGAAACACCATATATTTT.

V usage is TRBV24-1 and J usage is TRBJ1-4; no reliable D call. Trimming took off 6 bases at V and 6 bases at J, with 10 bases between the two ends. CDR1 is KGHDR and CDR2 is SFDVKD in the germline V gene. The CDR3 length is 13 residues. Here the CDR3 reads CATSSGYDEKLFF. The CDR3 DNA reads as TGTGCCACCAGTTCGGGTTATGATGAAAAACTGTTTTTT.

The chain recombines TRBV18 with TRBJ1-2, with 7 positions matching TRBD1. The CDR3 sequence is 17 residues long. Unmatched junction bases numbered 16, after V lost 2 bases and J lost 7 bases. In germline, CDR1 is KGHSH, CDR2 LQKENI. In DNA, the CDR3 is TGTGCCAGCTCACCAACTTTTTCTAGGGGGCGAGGCGTTGGCTACACCTTC. Encoded protein: CASSPTFSRGRGVGYTF.

The chain links TRBV7-2 to TRBJ2-7; D gene unclear. The V gene lost 1 base and the J gene lost 3 bases, with 10 bases spanning the gap. The CDR3 totals 14 residues. Germline-derived CDR1 and CDR2 are SGHTA and FQGNSA. The CDR3 bases are TGTGCCAGCAGCTTAGATGCGAGTCTCTACGAGCAGTACTTC. This encodes CASSLDASLYEQYF.

The V gene is TRBV18, the J gene TRBJ1-2, with D uncertain. With 3 bases removed from V and 3 bases from J, the gap between germline ends came to 8 bases. The CDR3 contains 13 residues. CDR1 and CDR2 from the germline V gene are KGHSH and LQKENI. The CDR3 sequence is CASSPGSDYGYTF. The CDR3 DNA is TGTGCCAGCTCACCCGGGTCTGACTATGGCTACACCTTC.

The chain uses TRBV6-2 or TRBV6-3 and TRBJ1-2; D may be TRBD1 (6 bases). CDR3 size: 16 residues. With 2 bases removed from V and 7 bases from J, the gap between germline ends came to 20 bases. Germline V gene data show CDR1 as MNHEY and CDR2 as SVGEGT. In DNA form, the CDR3 reads TGTGCCAGCAGTTACCGGAACGCCCTGGGGGCGGTTGGCTACACCTTC. This translates into CASSYRNALGAVGYTF.

CDR3 in amino acids: CASSTGNGNEQFF. CDR3 DNA sequence: TGTGCCAGCAGCACCGGGAACGGGAATGAGCAGTTCTTC. The V call is TRBV5-4, the J call TRBJ2-1, with TRBD2 as a possible D gene (5 bases). The CDR3 length is 13 residues. V dropped 4 bases and J dropped 7 bases, with 12 bases sitting between them. The germline V gene encodes CDR1 SGHNT and CDR2 YYREEE (reference sequence). Complete variable domain (other parts from reference TRBV5-4 and TRBJ2-1): ETGVTQSPTHLIKTRGQQVTLRCSSQSGHNTVSWYQQALGQGPQFIFQYYREEENGRGNFPPRFSGLQFPNYSSELNVNALELDDSALYLCASSTGNGNEQFFGPGTRLTVL.